Below are 7 T cell receptor beta chains sequenced from a single sample in a study of PD-1 blockade in classical Hodgkin lymphoma. After autologous stem cell transplantation all patients relapsed, and prior brentuximab vedotin exposure differed between cohorts. The table came from immunoSEQ multiplex PCR; TCRdb's copy has only in-frame clones and leaves some out. The sample lists about 76,000 clones, around 90% seen once, with approximately 22% in the top ten. This sample comprised peripheral blood mononuclear cells (PBMCs), obtained at baseline. All receptors derive from a human donor with classical Hodgkin lymphoma.

CDR3 sequence: CASSLTSYNEQFF. The CDR3 region has the DNA TGTGCCAGCAGCTTAACCTCCTACAATGAGCAGTTCTTC. The rearrangement joins TRBV7-8 to TRBJ2-1, with unresolved D. V lost 2 bases, J lost 0 bases, and 2 bases lay in between. The CDR3 has 13 amino acids. Germline V gene data show CDR1 as SGHVS and CDR2 as FQNEAQ.

The CDR3 DNA sequence: TGTGCCAGCTCACCGACCCAGAGGGACAGGGGATCCGAGCAGTACTTC. Translated, it gives CASSPTQRDRGSEQYF. The chain links TRBV18 to TRBJ2-7, with 10 bases aligning to TRBD1. The CDR3 runs to 16 residues. Trimming cost V 3 bases and J 6 bases; bases outside gene matches: 11. The V gene's germline CDR1 is KGHSH and CDR2 LQKENI.

The chain has TRBV29-1 and TRBJ2-1, with 7 bases fitting TRBD2. V gave up 4 bases and J gave up 0 bases; unmatched junction bases: 9. Germline V lookup: CDR1 SQVTM, CDR2 ANQGSEA. The CDR3 is 16 amino acids. The CDR3 sequence is CSVVHGRTSSYNEQFF. Here the CDR3 DNA reads TGCAGCGTTGTTCACGGGAGGACGAGCTCCTACAATGAGCAGTTCTTC.

The chain has TRBV7-2 and TRBJ2-7, with 8 bases that match TRBD2. Trimming at V came to 6 bases and at J to 2 bases, leaving 6 bases not matched to a gene. The CDR3 runs 14 residues. Germline CDR1 SGHTA, CDR2 FQGNSA. The CDR3: CASSYSGTAYEQYF. The CDR3 nucleotides are TGTGCCAGCAGTTATAGCGGGACTGCCTACGAGCAGTACTTC.

This chain joins TRBV27 and TRBJ2-1, with a weak D call TRBD2 (7 bases). Trimming pared 3 bases from V and 4 bases from J, leaving 19 bases between. The CDR3 length is 17 residues. Germline lookup yields CDR1 MNHEY and CDR2 SMNVEV (reference sequence). CDR3 sequence: CASSFNGGLAYYNEQFF. Written as DNA, the CDR3 is TGTGCCAGCAGTTTTAACGGGGGGCTAGCGTATTACAATGAGCAGTTCTTC.

This clone was seen more than once but under ten times. Other nucleotide sequences from this sample produce the same CDR3. The rearrangement joins TRBV28 to TRBJ2-7, with D perhaps matching TRBD2 (5 bases). Germline V gene sequence: CDR1 MDHEN, CDR2 SYDVKM. This CDR3 has 13 amino acids. The V gene lost 2 bases and the J gene lost 3 bases, with 8 bases spanning the gap. This CDR3 reads CASSLEGGYEQYF. DNA of the CDR3: TGTGCCAGCAGTTTAGAGGGCGGCTACGAGCAGTACTTC.

This chain uses TRBV5-1 with TRBJ2-2; 12 positions match TRBD2. CDR1 SGHRS and CDR2 YFSETQ come from the germline V gene. The CDR3 contains 16 residues. V shed 4 bases and J 5 bases; nucleotides not matched to a gene: 6. In nucleotides, the CDR3 is TGCGCCAGCAGCCCCCTGACTAGCGGGAGTACCGGGGAGCTGTTTTTT. It encodes CASSPLTSGSTGELFF.